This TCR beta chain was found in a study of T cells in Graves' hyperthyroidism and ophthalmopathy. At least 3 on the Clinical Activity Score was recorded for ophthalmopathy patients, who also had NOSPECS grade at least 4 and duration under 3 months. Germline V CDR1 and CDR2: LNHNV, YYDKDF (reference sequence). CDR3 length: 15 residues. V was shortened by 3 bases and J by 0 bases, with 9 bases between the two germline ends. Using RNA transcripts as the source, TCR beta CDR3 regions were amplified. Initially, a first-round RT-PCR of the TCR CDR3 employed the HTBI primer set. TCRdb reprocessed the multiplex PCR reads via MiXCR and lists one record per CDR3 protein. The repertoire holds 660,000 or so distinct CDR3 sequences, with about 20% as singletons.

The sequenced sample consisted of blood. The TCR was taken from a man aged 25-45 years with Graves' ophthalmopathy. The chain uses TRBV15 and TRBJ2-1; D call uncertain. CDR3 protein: CATSSDLSSYNEQFF. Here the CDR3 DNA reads TGTGCCACCAGCAGCGACTTAAGCTCCTACAATGAGCAGTTCTTC. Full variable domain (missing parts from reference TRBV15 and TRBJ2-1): DAMVIQNPRYQVTQFGKPVTLSCSQTLNHNVMYWYQQKSSQAPKLLFHYYDKDFNNEADTPDNFQSRRPNTSFCFLDIRSPGLGDTAMYLCATSSDLSSYNEQFFGPGTRLTVL.